The 20 T cell receptor beta chains presented below share a single source sample, sequenced in a study of OX40 agonist ivuxolimab in advanced cancers. Data came from immunoSEQ multiplex PCR; TCRdb stores just in-frame clones and leaves some out. The sample shows approximately 70,000 clones, around 94% of them seen only once. The sequencing used CD4+ or CD8+ T cells sorted from blood, collected in a trial of the OX40 agonist ivuxolimab. All receptors come from an adult with an advanced solid tumor such as melanoma, head and neck, liver or kidney cancer.

This chain links TRBV5-4 with TRBJ2-4, with 10 bases aligning to TRBD1. With 0 bases clipped from V and 7 bases from J, the junction kept 10 bases outside the gene matches. The CDR3 loop spans 17 amino acids. The germline V gene encodes CDR1 SGHNT and CDR2 YYREEE (reference sequence). The CDR3 reads CASSLGKRDRGGNIQYF. In DNA, the CDR3 is TGTGCCAGCAGCTTGGGTAAGCGGGACAGGGGAGGGAACATTCAGTACTTC.

The chain is built from TRBV4-3 and TRBJ2-7; 8 bases line up with TRBD1. This CDR3 spans 14 amino acids. Unmatched junction bases numbered 4, after V lost 2 bases and J lost 4 bases. Germline CDR1 is LGHNA and CDR2 is YSLEER. CDR3 sequence reads: CASSQRTGRYEQYF. The CDR3 DNA sequence: TGCGCCAGCAGCCAAAGGACAGGGAGGTACGAGCAGTACTTC.

This clone was counted once. This rearrangement joins TRBV4-3 to TRBJ1-3; D remains ambiguous. The V end lost 0 bases, the J end lost 0 bases, and 12 bases lay between the germline ends. CDR1 and CDR2 from the germline V gene are LGHNA and YSLEER. The CDR3 has 17 residues. The CDR3 loop is CASSQDKMKLSGNTIYF. CDR3 DNA sequence: TGCGCCAGCAGCCAAGACAAGATGAAGCTCTCTGGAAACACCATATATTTT.

The chain couples TRBV6-5 to TRBJ2-7; D may be TRBD1 (6 bases). V was shortened by 2 bases and J by 0 bases, with 8 bases between the two germline ends. This CDR3 spans 14 amino acids. The germline CDR1 and CDR2 sequences are MNHEY and SVGAGI. The CDR3 protein is CASSYEQGSYEQYF. As DNA, the CDR3 is TGTGCCAGCAGTTACGAACAGGGCTCCTACGAGCAGTACTTC.

This rearrangement joins TRBV4-1 to TRBJ1-2, with D unresolved. Looked up from germline, CDR1 is MGHRA and CDR2 is YSYEKL. The CDR3 runs to 16 residues. V shed 1 base and J shed 3 bases, with 15 bases lying between them. This CDR3 is CASSQAGSHLDYGYTF. The CDR3 bases are TGCGCCAGCAGCCAAGCAGGCTCCCACCTGGACTATGGCTACACCTTC.

J is TRBJ1-1 and V is TRBV5-1; TRBD1 agrees at 7 bases. Germline values: CDR1 SGHRS, CDR2 YFSETQ. This CDR3 region has 14 residues. Trimming removed 0 bases from V and 6 bases from J; junction bases left unmatched: 5. The CDR3 is CASSLGYGQAEAFF. CDR3 coding DNA: TGCGCCAGCAGCTTGGGATATGGACAGGCTGAAGCTTTCTTT.

The V and J genes are TRBV7-8 and TRBJ2-1; the match to TRBD2 covers 7 bases. The CDR3 has 17 residues. V lost 7 bases to trimming and J lost 5 bases; unmatched junction nucleotides: 17. The germline gives CDR1 SGHVS, CDR2 FQNEAQ. The DNA of the CDR3 is TGTGCCAGCACCCCACGGGGGGTTATCGACACGAACAATGAGCAGTTCTTC. This encodes CASTPRGVIDTNNEQFF.

The rearrangement joins TRBV5-6 to TRBJ1-2, with TRBD1 as a possible D gene (5 bases). The germline CDR1 and CDR2 sequences are SGHDT and YYEEEE. The CDR3 runs 15 residues. The V end was cut by 6 bases, the J end by 4 bases, with 19 bases between. The chain's CDR3 is CASITRGTVRYGYTF. The DNA for the CDR3 is TGTGCCAGCATCACACGAGGGACGGTTCGCTATGGCTACACCTTC.

This clone was counted between two and nine times. The chain combines TRBV12-5 with TRBJ1-1; perhaps TRBD1 as D (6 bases). Germline V CDR1 and CDR2: LGHNT, FRNRAP. Trimming cost V 3 bases and J 4 bases, with 6 bases left between them. This CDR3 is built from 12 residues. CDR3 nucleotides: TGTGCTAGTGGTTTAGGGGGCACTGAAGCTTTCTTT. Translated, it gives CASGLGGTEAFF.

The J gene is TRBJ1-2, the V gene TRBV5-1; 9 nucleotides agree with TRBD1. The V gene's germline CDR1 is SGHRS and CDR2 YFSETQ. CDR3 length equals 14 residues. The J segment lost 7 bases and the V segment lost 6 bases, leaving 10 bases of the junction unmatched. The CDR3 DNA is TGCGCCAGCACTCCGGGACAGGGTCTGTCTGGCTACACCTTC. Its translation is CASTPGQGLSGYTF.

This chain joins TRBV23-1 and TRBJ1-6; D unclear. TRBV23-1 is classed as an ORF, of uncertain function. The CDR3 is 15 residues long. V shed 3 bases and J shed 6 bases, with 12 bases lying between them. The CDR3 DNA is TGCGCCAGCAGTCACTTGGGCGGATCTAATTCACCCCTCCACTTT. Translation gives CASSHLGGSNSPLHF.

CDR3 sequence reads: CASSQDSYNEQFF. CDR3 bases: TGCGCCAGCAGCCAAGACAGCTACAATGAGCAGTTCTTC. The chain joins TRBV4-3 to TRBJ2-1; the D is unclear. The germline V gene encodes CDR1 LGHNA and CDR2 YSLEER. This CDR3 is built from 13 residues. With 0 bases removed from V and 3 bases from J, the gap between germline ends came to 3 bases.

V gene TRBV27 combines with J gene TRBJ1-2; TRBD1 matches 7 bases. CDR1 is MNHEY and CDR2 is SMNVEV in the germline V gene (reference sequence). The CDR3 length is 13 residues. V was clipped by 6 bases and J by 2 bases; unmatched bases: 3. CDR3 in amino acids: CASSPTGNYGYTF. The CDR3 DNA reads TGTGCCAGCAGCCCGACAGGGAACTATGGCTACACCTTC.

The CDR3 DNA sequence: TGTGCCAGCAGTCTCCCAGATACGGGGGGGGAGGGCACAGATACGCAGTATTTT. It specifies CASSLPDTGGEGTDTQYF. The rearrangement uses TRBV14 and TRBJ2-3; 8 bases fit TRBD2. Trimming took 6 bases from V and 1 from J; bases not matched to a gene: 15. This CDR3 has 18 amino acids. Germline CDR1 reads SGHDN; CDR2 reads FVKESK.

The rearrangement joins TRBV29-1 to TRBJ1-5; 7 nucleotides line up with TRBD1. Trimming at V came to 8 bases and at J to 4 bases, leaving 8 bases not matched to a gene. CDR3 length: 13 amino acids. In germline, CDR1 is SQVTM, CDR2 ANQGSEA. CDR3 loop: CSRDRSINQPQHF. DNA of the CDR3: TGCAGCCGGGACAGAAGCATTAATCAGCCCCAGCATTTT.

This chain joins TRBV25-1 and TRBJ2-1; D call uncertain. The V end lost 0 bases, the J end lost 8 bases, and 8 bases lay between the germline ends. The germline gives CDR1 MGHDK, CDR2 SYGVNS. The CDR3 runs to 13 residues. CDR3 in amino acids: CASSEYSSDEQFF. The CDR3 DNA is TGTGCCAGCAGTGAATATAGCTCTGATGAGCAGTTCTTC.

The genes are TRBV13 and TRBJ1-5; D is ambiguous. CDR1 PRHDT and CDR2 FYEKMQ come from the germline V gene (reference sequence). Trimming shortened V by 0 bases and J by 5 bases, and 11 bases separated the two germline ends. This CDR3 has 15 amino acids. CDR3 loop: CASSLGRAGYQPQHF. The DNA for the CDR3 is TGTGCCAGCAGCTTAGGCCGCGCAGGTTATCAGCCCCAGCATTTT.

The chain employs TRBV6-5 and TRBJ2-1; D uncertain. CDR3 length: 13 amino acids. CDR1 and CDR2 from the germline V gene are MNHEY and SVGAGI. V was pared by 0 bases and J by 6 bases, with 6 bases between. CDR3 residues: CASSYSILNEQFF. In DNA, the CDR3 is TGTGCCAGCAGTTACTCGATACTCAATGAGCAGTTCTTC.

V and J are TRBV7-9 and TRBJ1-5; TRBD1 matches at 7 bases. This CDR3 is 15 amino acids long. Trimming removed 1 base from V and 3 bases from J; junction bases left unmatched: 3. The germline gives CDR1 SEHNR, CDR2 FQNEAQ (reference sequence). CDR3 loop: CASSLGQGPNQPQHF. The DNA for the CDR3 is TGTGCCAGCAGCTTAGGACAGGGTCCCAATCAGCCCCAGCATTTT. Using reference TRBV7-9 and TRBJ1-5 for the parts outside the CDR3, the full variable domain is DTGVSQNPRHKITKRGQNVTFRCDPISEHNRLYWYRQTLGQGPEFLTYFQNEAQLEKSRLLSDRFSAERPKGSFSTLEIQRTEQGDSAMYLCASSLGQGPNQPQHFGDGTRLSIL.

DNA for the CDR3: TGTGCTAGTGCCCGCTCTGGAAACACCATATATTTT. Its translation: CASARSGNTIYF. The chain has TRBV12-5 and TRBJ1-3; no firm D call. Germline lookup yields CDR1 LGHNT and CDR2 FRNRAP. There are 12 residues in the CDR3. The V and J ends lost 7 bases and 0 bases respectively, with 4 bases between them.